The 10 T cell receptor beta chains below all came from one sample that was sequenced in a study of cytomegalovirus exposure and HLA in healthy donors. Vbeta (60) and Jbeta (13) primers were used in the PCR. Profiling relied on immunoSEQ multiplex PCR, and the TCRdb table lists in-frame clones only, not all of them. The table shows under 200,000 clones, with approximately 70% occurring only once. Sequencing input: PBMCs. Every receptor here comes from a woman aged 25 to 39 in good health and CMV-seronegative.

The chain is built from TRBV19 and TRBJ2-1, with TRBD2 as a possible D gene (6 bases). The CDR3 length is 16 residues. V was cut by 2 bases and J by 2 bases, with 13 bases left in between. Germline V gene lookup returns CDR1 LNHDA and CDR2 SQIVND (reference sequence). The CDR3 nucleotides read TGTGCCAGTAGTATATCGGCGGGGCAAGCCTACAATGAGCAGTTCTTC. Its protein product is CASSISAGQAYNEQFF.

J is TRBJ2-3 and V is TRBV4-2; 8 positions match TRBD1. The V segment lost 10 bases and the J segment 5 bases; nucleotides outside the gene matches: 5. The CDR3 length is 12 residues. Germline V gene lookup returns CDR1 LGHNA and CDR2 YNFKEQ. The CDR3 coding sequence is TGTGCCACCGGACAGGGAGGAGATACGCAGTATTTT. It encodes CATGQGGDTQYF.

This chain connects TRBV6-5 to TRBJ2-2; 8 nucleotides match TRBD2. This CDR3 has 14 amino acids. V gave up 6 bases and J gave up 4 bases; unmatched junction bases: 4. CDR1 is MNHEY, CDR2 SVGAGI, per germline. The CDR3: CASRQSGGTGELFF. The CDR3 nucleotides are TGTGCCAGCAGACAAAGCGGGGGCACCGGGGAGCTGTTTTTT.

This chain uses TRBV7-2 with TRBJ2-3; 9 bases map to TRBD2. In germline, CDR1 is SGHTA, CDR2 FQGNSA. The V and J ends lost 2 bases and 4 bases, in that order; junction bases with no gene match: 4. The CDR3 consists of 15 residues. Written as DNA, the CDR3 is TGTGCCAGCAGCTTAAGGCTAGCGGGACCAGATACGCAGTATTTT. This encodes CASSLRLAGPDTQYF.

V gene TRBV5-4 combines with J gene TRBJ1-6; maybe TRBD1 (6 bases). Between the trimmed V and J ends, which lost 0 bases and 6 bases, there was a span of 10 bases. CDR3 length equals 15 residues. From germline, CDR1 is SGHNT and CDR2 YYREEE (reference sequence). The CDR3 DNA reads as TGTGCCAGCAGCTTGGCCGGGACACTTAATTCACCCCTCCACTTT. As protein: CASSLAGTLNSPLHF.

This clone was recorded a few times. This chain joins TRBV5-4 and TRBJ1-2; weak D call: TRBD1 (5 bases). CDR3 size: 16 residues. The germline V and J ends were trimmed by 3 bases and 8 bases, with 23 bases remaining between them. Germline CDR1 reads SGHNT; CDR2 reads YYREEE (reference sequence). CDR3 in amino acids: CASSSPSPTGLGGYTF. In nucleotides, the CDR3 is TGTGCCAGCAGCTCCCCTTCCCCTACAGGCCTTGGGGGCTACACCTTC.

Only one count was recorded for this clone. The J gene is TRBJ2-1, the V gene TRBV11-1, with a weak D call TRBD1 (5 bases). The V gene lost 4 bases and the J gene lost 5 bases, with 18 bases spanning the gap. The germline V gene has CDR1 SGHAT and CDR2 FQDESV (reference sequence). The CDR3 covers 16 residues. The CDR3 DNA reads TGTGCCAGCAGCTCCCGGTTGCAGGGCCAGGACAATGAGCAGTTCTTC. Translated, it gives CASSSRLQGQDNEQFF.

As DNA, the CDR3 is TGCGCCAGCAGCCAAGTAGCGGGAGTAGGGGAGACCCAGTACTTC. Translated, it gives CASSQVAGVGETQYF. This chain links TRBV4-1 with TRBJ2-5; 9 nucleotides line up with TRBD2. The CDR3 covers 15 residues. Germline trimming cut 1 base from V and 5 bases from J; bases unmatched to any gene: 5. CDR1 and CDR2 (germline): MGHRA, YSYEKL.

This sequence joins TRBV7-6 and TRBJ2-5; 9 bases match TRBD1. The CDR3 has 13 residues. Germline V lookup: CDR1 SGHVS, CDR2 FNYEAQ. Unmatched junction bases numbered 8, after V lost 6 bases and J lost 9 bases. Here the CDR3 reads CASRLGQGEAQYF. The CDR3 DNA reads TGTGCCAGCAGACTGGGACAGGGTGAGGCCCAGTACTTC.

The chain joins TRBV28 to TRBJ1-6; the D is unclear. Germline V gives CDR1 MDHEN, CDR2 SYDVKM. With 3 bases removed from V and 7 bases from J, the gap between germline ends came to 7 bases. The CDR3 covers 13 residues. The CDR3 nucleotides read TGTGCCAGCAGTTTCCCCCCGAATTCACCCCTCCACTTT. Residues: CASSFPPNSPLHF.